This T cell receptor beta chain was identified in a study of blood T cell repertoires in COVID-19. Study information: Sources were T cells, B-cell-depleted T cells, or PBMCs; the material itself was cDNA or gDNA.

Individuals aged about 18 to 100 years were recruited from 24 US areas. Per the original data handling: Reference gene primer amplification gave estimated nucleated cell counts. The data were produced by immunoSEQ multiplex PCR, yet TCRdb's version contains in-frame clones alone and is incomplete. V, J and clone size derive from that table, while D and trimming were established from the DNA sequence. The table shows 150,000 to 200,000 clones, with approximately 85% occurring only once. Trimming removed 0 bases from V and 3 bases from J, with 11 bases in between. Looked up from germline, CDR1 is ENHRY and CDR2 is SYGVKD. The length of the CDR3 is 15 residues.

The sequencing sample was made of PBMCs or T cells enriched from blood (not recorded which). The V call is TRBV10-3, the J call TRBJ1-1, with D possibly TRBD1 on 6 matching bases. This receptor was identified in a man aged 40-55 years who had recovered from COVID-19. The CDR3 sequence is CAISESRGLDTEAFF. The CDR3 DNA follows: TGTGCCATCAGTGAGTCGCGGGGGCTGGACACTGAAGCTTTCTTT.